The TCR beta chain described here comes from a study of T cells after yellow fever vaccination. Study results and caveats: Compared with primary, the secondary response was weaker and peaked at day 5, not 15.

Concerning this clonotype: Its antigen is unidentified.

TCRdb itself ran the 5' RACE reads through MiXCR, one entry per CDR3 protein. Of approximately 350,000 distinct CDR3 sequences listed, about 9.9% were seen once; the top ten hold more than 15%. Germline V gene data show CDR1 as LGHDT and CDR2 as YNNKEL (reference sequence). CDR3 length: 15 residues. With V trimmed by 5 bases and J by 5 bases, 7 bases remained unmatched. The specimen was PBMCs, collected on the day of the first yellow fever vaccination. The rearrangement joins TRBV3-1 to TRBJ2-3, with 10 bases fitting TRBD2. The clonotype was recovered from a man aged 18-30 years who received the YFV17D yellow fever vaccine. Here the CDR3 reads CASSTLAGEGDTQYF. CDR3 sequence (DNA): TGTGCCAGCAGCACCCTAGCGGGGGAGGGAGATACGCAGTATTTT.